These T cell receptor beta chains were read from a single sample in a study of PD-L1 blockade in urothelial cancer. TCRdb keeps only in-frame clones here, not all; method: immunoSEQ multiplex PCR. The data show around 80,000 clones, more than 85% seen once. The material was PBMCs, obtained around atezolizumab (anti-PD-L1) treatment. These receptors were obtained from a woman older than 75 with urothelial cancer. Both conserved end residues are part of each CDR3. The order of the fields is J gene, clone size, D gene, V gene, CDR3 protein, CDR3 DNA. The D gene is left open where the match is weak. The size field is filled for only some rows; it gives once, few, many or a size class.

J: TRBJ1-2; size: few; D: NA; V: TRBV18; CDR3: CASSPGNYGYTF; DNA: TGTGCCAGCTCCCCTGGCAACTATGGCTACACCTTC
J: TRBJ1-3; size: NA; D: TRBD1; V: TRBV27; CDR3: CASSATGGSGNTIYF; DNA: TGTGCCAGCAGTGCAACAGGGGGCTCTGGAAACACCATATATTTT
J: TRBJ1-5; size: NA; D: NA; V: TRBV5-1; CDR3: CASSLEPNQPQHF; DNA: TGCGCCAGCAGCTTGGAGCCCAATCAGCCCCAGCATTTT
J: TRBJ1-2; size: NA; D: NA; V: TRBV14; CDR3: CASSQGRDYGYTF; DNA: TGTGCCAGCAGCCAAGGGAGGGACTATGGCTACACCTTC
J: TRBJ2-7; size: NA; D: TRBD2; V: TRBV7-8; CDR3: CASRLAGGRVFYEQYF; DNA: TGTGCCAGCAGGTTAGCGGGAGGCCGCGTATTCTACGAGCAGTACTTC
J: TRBJ2-2; size: NA; D: TRBD2; V: TRBV6-1; CDR3: CASSAASGRITGELFF; DNA: TGTGCCAGCAGTGCGGCTAGCGGGAGGATCACCGGGGAGCTGTTTTTT
J: TRBJ2-7; size: NA; D: TRBD1; V: TRBV10-3; CDR3: CAISRQGAHEQYF; DNA: TGTGCCATCAGTCGGCAGGGGGCCCACGAGCAGTACTTC
J: TRBJ1-2; size: NA; D: TRBD1; V: TRBV20-1; CDR3: CSAQQGDGYTF; DNA: TGCAGTGCTCAACAGGGGGATGGCTACACCTTC
J: TRBJ1-4; size: NA; D: TRBD1; V: TRBV29-1; CDR3: CSVGYGTGNEKLFF; DNA: TGCAGCGTCGGGTATGGGACAGGGAACGAAAAACTGTTTTTT
J: TRBJ1-4; size: NA; D: NA; V: TRBV27; CDR3: CASSFSLGSNEKLFF; DNA: TGTGCCAGCAGTTTCTCGTTGGGCTCGAATGAAAAACTGTTTTTT
J: TRBJ2-2; size: NA; D: NA; V: TRBV7-3; CDR3: CASRGGYTGELFF; DNA: TGTGCCAGCCGGGGAGGATACACCGGGGAGCTGTTTTTT
J: TRBJ2-7; size: NA; D: NA; V: TRBV10-3; CDR3: CAISPGTNYEQYF; DNA: TGTGCCATCAGCCCCGGGACAAACTACGAGCAGTACTTC
J: TRBJ1-1; size: NA; D: NA; V: TRBV19; CDR3: CASSIGGGSNTEAFF; DNA: TGTGCCAGTAGTATAGGAGGAGGGTCCAACACTGAAGCTTTCTTT
J: TRBJ2-3; size: NA; D: TRBD2; V: TRBV15; CDR3: CATSRVGTSGRSRNTQYF; DNA: TGTGCCACCAGCAGAGTAGGGACTAGCGGGAGATCAAGAAATACGCAGTATTTT
J: TRBJ2-1; size: NA; D: TRBD2; V: TRBV29-1; CDR3: CSVGASGIYNEQFF; DNA: TGCAGCGTTGGTGCTAGCGGGATTTACAATGAGCAGTTCTTC
J: TRBJ1-5; size: few; D: NA; V: TRBV30; CDR3: CAWNSLGRNQPQHF; DNA: TGTGCCTGGAACTCTCTTGGCAGGAATCAGCCCCAGCATTTT
J: TRBJ2-1; size: NA; D: TRBD2; V: TRBV9; CDR3: CASSPRLAVSSYNEQFF; DNA: TGTGCCAGCAGCCCCCGACTAGCGGTTAGCTCCTACAATGAGCAGTTCTTC
J: TRBJ1-3; size: NA; D: NA; V: TRBV30; CDR3: CAWSLGASSGNTIYF; DNA: TGTGCCTGGAGTCTTGGGGCCAGCTCTGGAAACACCATATATTTT
J: TRBJ1-1; size: NA; D: TRBD1; V: TRBV27; CDR3: CASTGQGVSGTEAFF; DNA: TGTGCCAGCACTGGACAGGGGGTTTCGGGCACTGAAGCTTTCTTT
J: TRBJ2-7; size: NA; D: TRBD2; V: TRBV30; CDR3: CAWSVSGLAGEQYF; DNA: TGTGCCTGGAGTGTATCTGGACTAGCGGGCGAGCAGTACTTC
J: TRBJ2-6; size: NA; D: NA; V: TRBV9; CDR3: CASSAGHRNSGANVLTF; DNA: TGTGCCAGCAGCGCCGGACACCGAAACTCTGGGGCCAACGTCCTGACTTTC
J: TRBJ1-2; size: NA; D: NA; V: TRBV10-3; CDR3: CAISESGGTYGYTF; DNA: TGTGCCATCAGTGAGTCAGGCGGAACTTATGGCTACACCTTC
J: TRBJ2-1; size: once; D: NA; V: TRBV19; CDR3: CASSIRDGEQFF; DNA: TGTGCCAGTAGTATTCGGGATGGTGAGCAGTTCTTC
J: TRBJ1-3; size: NA; D: TRBD1; V: TRBV10-3; CDR3: CAISDNRGRGSGNTIYF; DNA: TGTGCCATCAGTGATAACAGGGGTCGGGGCTCTGGAAACACCATATATTTT
J: TRBJ2-3; size: NA; D: NA; V: TRBV9; CDR3: CASSAPGGGGGTDTQYF; DNA: TGTGCCAGCAGCGCCCCCGGGGGAGGGGGAGGGACAGATACGCAGTATTTT
J: TRBJ1-1; size: NA; D: NA; V: TRBV19; CDR3: CASSIVSGSGNTEAFF; DNA: TGTGCCAGTAGTATTGTCAGTGGGTCGGGGAACACTGAAGCTTTCTTT
J: TRBJ2-1; size: NA; D: NA; V: TRBV4-1; CDR3: CASSQVPGENEQFF; DNA: TGCGCCAGCAGCCAAGTCCCAGGGGAAAATGAGCAGTTCTTC
J: TRBJ2-3; size: NA; D: TRBD2; V: TRBV5-1; CDR3: CASSYIGGGTDTQYF; DNA: TGCGCCAGCAGCTATATCGGCGGGGGAACAGATACGCAGTATTTT
J: TRBJ1-1; size: NA; D: TRBD1; V: TRBV9; CDR3: CASSVGDRGRNTEAFF; DNA: TGTGCCAGCAGCGTAGGGGACAGGGGCAGGAACACTGAAGCTTTCTTT
J: TRBJ1-4; size: NA; D: NA; V: TRBV30; CDR3: CAWGGRGGLGEKLFF; DNA: TGTGCCTGGGGGGGAAGAGGGGGTCTGGGTGAAAAACTGTTTTTT
J: TRBJ2-7; size: NA; D: NA; V: TRBV7-2; CDR3: CASSPPGARSYEQYF; DNA: TGTGCCAGCAGCCCTCCAGGGGCGCGCTCCTACGAGCAGTACTTC
J: TRBJ1-5; size: NA; D: NA; V: TRBV2; CDR3: CASSGATQPQHF; DNA: TGTGCCAGCAGTGGCGCGACACAGCCCCAGCATTTT
J: TRBJ1-2; size: NA; D: NA; V: TRBV7-9; CDR3: CASSTRQAEGGYTF; DNA: TGTGCCAGCAGCACCCGACAGGCAGAGGGGGGCTACACCTTC
J: TRBJ1-1; size: NA; D: NA; V: TRBV6-6; CDR3: CARINRVVAEAFF; DNA: TGTGCCAGGATCAACAGGGTTGTAGCTGAAGCTTTCTTT
J: TRBJ2-3; size: NA; D: TRBD2; V: TRBV30; CDR3: CAWSVRAGGGDTQYF; DNA: TGTGCCTGGAGTGTACGAGCGGGAGGGGGAGATACGCAGTATTTT
J: TRBJ1-1; size: NA; D: NA; V: TRBV7-8; CDR3: CASSSGASLPNTEAFF; DNA: TGTGCCAGCAGCTCTGGGGCCTCTCTACCCAACACTGAAGCTTTCTTT
J: TRBJ1-1; size: NA; D: NA; V: TRBV10-3; CDR3: CAIRADTMNTEAFF; DNA: TGTGCCATCAGGGCCGACACCATGAACACTGAAGCTTTCTTT
J: TRBJ1-4; size: NA; D: NA; V: TRBV19; CDR3: CASSSGGEKLFF; DNA: TGTGCCAGTAGCAGTGGAGGGGAAAAACTGTTTTTT
J: TRBJ2-6; size: once; D: NA; V: TRBV7-3; CDR3: CASSLDSGANVLTF; DNA: TGTGCCAGCAGCCTAGACTCTGGGGCCAACGTCCTGACTTTC
J: TRBJ1-5; size: NA; D: TRBD1; V: TRBV19; CDR3: CASSIRQGYQPQHF; DNA: TGTGCCAGTAGTATTCGACAGGGATATCAGCCCCAGCATTTT
J: TRBJ1-1; size: NA; D: NA; V: TRBV18; CDR3: CASSPPPGVLTEAFF; DNA: TGTGCCAGCTCACCACCGCCAGGGGTATTGACTGAAGCTTTCTTT
J: TRBJ2-1; size: NA; D: NA; V: TRBV19; CDR3: CASSIDLDYREQFF; DNA: TGTGCCAGTAGTATAGATCTGGACTATCGGGAGCAGTTCTTC
J: TRBJ2-1; size: NA; D: NA; V: TRBV9; CDR3: CASSVDGWAGPGYNEQFF; DNA: TGTGCCAGCAGCGTAGACGGTTGGGCAGGGCCCGGTTACAATGAGCAGTTCTTC
J: TRBJ1-5; size: NA; D: NA; V: TRBV19; CDR3: CASSISGDQPQHF; DNA: TGTGCCAGTAGTATATCCGGGGATCAGCCCCAGCATTTT
J: TRBJ2-1; size: once; D: TRBD2; V: TRBV2; CDR3: CASKQAGLNEQFF; DNA: TGTGCCAGCAAACAAGCGGGACTCAATGAGCAGTTCTTC
J: TRBJ2-7; size: NA; D: TRBD2; V: TRBV5-4; CDR3: CASSSGTSGRLSYEQYF; DNA: TGTGCCAGCAGCTCGGGGACTAGCGGGAGGCTCTCCTACGAGCAGTACTTC
J: TRBJ1-5; size: NA; D: NA; V: TRBV30; CDR3: CAWSEAGGNQPQHF; DNA: TGTGCCTGGAGTGAGGCAGGGGGCAATCAGCCCCAGCATTTT
J: TRBJ1-3; size: NA; D: NA; V: TRBV18; CDR3: CASSPMGLAGDTIYF; DNA: TGTGCCAGCTCACCAATGGGGCTTGCTGGAGACACCATATATTTT
J: TRBJ2-5; size: NA; D: TRBD2; V: TRBV19; CDR3: CASSIASGRETQYF; DNA: TGTGCCAGTAGTATAGCTAGCGGGAGGGAGACCCAGTACTTC
J: TRBJ2-7; size: NA; D: NA; V: TRBV19; CDR3: CASSPDSTLSYEQYF; DNA: TGTGCCAGTAGTCCGGACAGTACCCTCTCCTACGAGCAGTACTTC
J: TRBJ2-7; size: NA; D: TRBD1; V: TRBV10-3; CDR3: CAIRGTGTGSYEQYF; DNA: TGTGCCATCAGGGGAACCGGGACAGGGTCCTACGAGCAGTACTTC
J: TRBJ2-1; size: NA; D: TRBD2; V: TRBV11-3; CDR3: CASSLAAETSGSREQFF; DNA: TGTGCCAGCAGCTTAGCAGCCGAGACTAGCGGGAGTCGTGAGCAGTTCTTC